This is a list of T cell receptor beta chains from one sample in a study of cytomegalovirus exposure and HLA in healthy donors. Libraries were prepared by immunoSEQ multiplex PCR; TCRdb keeps only in-frame clonotypes and omits some of them. This sample has around 130,000 clones, with 74% found just once. Sequences were obtained from PBMCs. These receptors were collected from a woman between 50 and 59 years old in good health and CMV-seropositive. The CDR3 runs from the conserved cysteine through the conserved F or W. The D gene is left open where the match is weak. Rows give clone size only sometimes, using once, few, many, or a class for an expanded clone.

CDR3 protein: CASRPTGATTYEQYF; CDR3 DNA: TGTGCCAGCAGGCCCACAGGGGCCACCACCTACGAGCAGTACTTC; V gene: TRBV6-5; J gene: TRBJ2-7; clone size: few; D gene: TRBD1
CDR3 protein: CASSFAGTGVANEQFF; CDR3 DNA: TGTGCCAGCAGCTTCGCTGGGACAGGGGTAGCCAATGAGCAGTTCTTC; V gene: TRBV11-3; J gene: TRBJ2-1; clone size: .; D gene: TRBD1
CDR3 protein: CAISETDYGYTF; CDR3 DNA: TGTGCCATCAGTGAGACAGACTATGGCTACACCTTC; V gene: TRBV10-3; J gene: TRBJ1-2; clone size: .; D gene: .
CDR3 protein: CASSLLAGEETQYF; CDR3 DNA: TGTGCCAGCAGCTTACTAGCGGGGGAAGAGACCCAGTACTTC; V gene: TRBV7-8; J gene: TRBJ2-5; clone size: .; D gene: TRBD2
CDR3 protein: CASSSGSGTQYF; CDR3 DNA: TGTGCCAGCTCATCGGGTAGCGGGACCCAGTACTTC; V gene: TRBV18; J gene: TRBJ2-5; clone size: .; D gene: .
CDR3 protein: CAGDRASSYEQYF; CDR3 DNA: TGTGCCGGAGACAGGGCCTCCTCCTACGAGCAGTACTTC; V gene: TRBV30; J gene: TRBJ2-7; clone size: once; D gene: TRBD1
CDR3 protein: CASSIYADSNQPQHF; CDR3 DNA: TGTGCCAGTAGTATATACGCGGATAGCAATCAGCCCCAGCATTTT; V gene: TRBV19; J gene: TRBJ1-5; clone size: .; D gene: .
CDR3 protein: CASRGDTYEQYF; CDR3 DNA: TGCGCCAGCAGGGGGGACACCTACGAGCAGTACTTC; V gene: TRBV5-1; J gene: TRBJ2-7; clone size: .; D gene: .
CDR3 protein: CASSQEEDQGATDTQYF; CDR3 DNA: TGTGCCAGCAGCCAAGAGGAAGATCAGGGGGCCACAGATACGCAGTATTTT; V gene: TRBV4-2; J gene: TRBJ2-3; clone size: .; D gene: TRBD1
CDR3 protein: CASTHSQYGYTF; CDR3 DNA: TGTGCCAGCACTCACAGTCAATATGGCTACACCTTC; V gene: TRBV6-1; J gene: TRBJ1-2; clone size: .; D gene: .
CDR3 protein: CASSLNSNYGYTF; CDR3 DNA: TGTGCCAGCAGCTTAAACAGTAACTATGGCTACACCTTC; V gene: TRBV5-4; J gene: TRBJ1-2; clone size: few; D gene: .
CDR3 protein: CASSLLETQYF; CDR3 DNA: TGCGCCAGCAGCTTGCTGGAGACCCAGTACTTC; V gene: TRBV5-1; J gene: TRBJ2-5; clone size: .; D gene: .
CDR3 protein: CASSPSSGGAGDTQYF; CDR3 DNA: TGCGCCAGCAGCCCATCTAGCGGGGGGGCCGGGGATACGCAGTATTTT; V gene: TRBV4-1; J gene: TRBJ2-3; clone size: .; D gene: TRBD2
CDR3 protein: CASSPGYNEQFF; CDR3 DNA: TGTGCCAGCAGTCCGGGCTACAATGAGCAGTTCTTC; V gene: TRBV27; J gene: TRBJ2-1; clone size: .; D gene: .
CDR3 protein: CASSTPSGGYEQYF; CDR3 DNA: TGTGCCAGCAGCACCCCCTCGGGGGGTTACGAGCAGTACTTC; V gene: TRBV5-4; J gene: TRBJ2-7; clone size: .; D gene: TRBD2
CDR3 protein: CASRRANTEAFF; CDR3 DNA: TGTGCCAGCCGGAGGGCGAACACTGAAGCTTTCTTT; V gene: TRBV6-5; J gene: TRBJ1-1; clone size: few; D gene: .
CDR3 protein: CASSQGSGAYEQYF; CDR3 DNA: TGTGCCAGCAGCCAGGGGTCGGGGGCCTACGAGCAGTACTTC; V gene: TRBV4-2; J gene: TRBJ2-7; clone size: .; D gene: .
CDR3 protein: CASSLTGGLRDTQYF; CDR3 DNA: TGTGCCAGCAGCCTGACAGGGGGCCTTCGAGATACGCAGTATTTT; V gene: TRBV4-2; J gene: TRBJ2-3; clone size: .; D gene: TRBD1
CDR3 protein: CASSWAGQIGVNTEAFF; CDR3 DNA: TGCGCCAGCAGCTGGGCGGGACAGATAGGGGTGAACACTGAAGCTTTCTTT; V gene: TRBV5-1; J gene: TRBJ1-1; clone size: .; D gene: TRBD1
CDR3 protein: CASSWNGLADTGELFF; CDR3 DNA: TGTGCCAGCAGCTGGAATGGACTAGCGGACACCGGGGAGCTGTTTTTT; V gene: TRBV5-6; J gene: TRBJ2-2; clone size: .; D gene: TRBD2
CDR3 protein: CASSLTGRSTEAFF; CDR3 DNA: TGCGCCAGCAGCTTAACGGGGAGGTCCACTGAAGCTTTCTTT; V gene: TRBV5-1; J gene: TRBJ1-1; clone size: .; D gene: .
CDR3 protein: CASSLASFSGANTEAFF; CDR3 DNA: TGCGCCAGCAGCTTGGCCAGTTTTTCAGGGGCAAACACTGAAGCTTTCTTT; V gene: TRBV5-1; J gene: TRBJ1-1; clone size: .; D gene: .
CDR3 protein: CASIPTGGYNEQFF; CDR3 DNA: TGTGCCAGCATCCCGACAGGGGGATACAATGAGCAGTTCTTC; V gene: TRBV6-5; J gene: TRBJ2-1; clone size: .; D gene: TRBD1
CDR3 protein: CASSMGRVSSDTQYF; CDR3 DNA: TGTGCCAGTAGTATGGGCAGGGTATCCTCAGATACGCAGTATTTT; V gene: TRBV19; J gene: TRBJ2-3; clone size: few; D gene: .
CDR3 protein: CASSQGNSPTGYTF; CDR3 DNA: TGCGCCAGCAGCCAAGGAAACAGCCCCACCGGCTACACCTTC; V gene: TRBV4-1; J gene: TRBJ1-2; clone size: .; D gene: .
CDR3 protein: CASSPLAGRAGEQFF; CDR3 DNA: TGCGCCAGCAGCCCTCTAGCGGGCCGGGCGGGTGAGCAGTTCTTC; V gene: TRBV4-1; J gene: TRBJ2-1; clone size: few; D gene: TRBD2
CDR3 protein: CASSSYRDLDNEQFF; CDR3 DNA: TGTGCCAGCAGCTCGTACCGGGATCTAGACAATGAGCAGTTCTTC; V gene: TRBV11-3; J gene: TRBJ2-1; clone size: .; D gene: .
CDR3 protein: CASSASRSQPQHF; CDR3 DNA: TGTGCCAGCAGCGCGTCAAGGAGCCAGCCCCAGCATTTT; V gene: TRBV7-8; J gene: TRBJ1-5; clone size: once; D gene: .
CDR3 protein: CAWRRLSGNTIYF; CDR3 DNA: TGTGCCTGGAGGCGTCTCTCTGGAAACACCATATATTTT; V gene: TRBV30; J gene: TRBJ1-3; clone size: .; D gene: .
CDR3 protein: CASSFFGTSEDTQYF; CDR3 DNA: TGCGCCAGCAGCTTTTTCGGGACAAGCGAGGATACGCAGTATTTT; V gene: TRBV5-1; J gene: TRBJ2-3; clone size: .; D gene: .
CDR3 protein: CATSRSPFLSNQPQHF; CDR3 DNA: TGTGCCACCAGCAGGAGCCCTTTTTTAAGCAATCAGCCCCAGCATTTT; V gene: TRBV15; J gene: TRBJ1-5; clone size: .; D gene: .
CDR3 protein: CGGSTGGSYEQYF; CDR3 DNA: TGTGGGGGGTCAACCGGGGGCTCCTACGAGCAGTACTTC; V gene: TRBV5-6; J gene: TRBJ2-7; clone size: .; D gene: .
CDR3 protein: CASDRGYGYTF; CDR3 DNA: TGTGCCAGCGACAGAGGCTATGGCTACACCTTC; V gene: TRBV2; J gene: TRBJ1-2; clone size: .; D gene: .
CDR3 protein: CASNGGVGDTQYF; CDR3 DNA: TGTGCCAGCAACGGGGGTGTGGGGGATACGCAGTATTTT; V gene: TRBV7-8; J gene: TRBJ2-3; clone size: few; D gene: .
CDR3 protein: CASSRLAGGSTDTQYF; CDR3 DNA: TGTGCCAGCAGCAGACTAGCGGGGGGTTCCACAGATACGCAGTATTTT; V gene: TRBV7-6; J gene: TRBJ2-3; clone size: .; D gene: TRBD2
CDR3 protein: CASSPDRGDSPLHF; CDR3 DNA: TGTGCCAGCAGCCCAGACAGGGGCGATTCACCCCTCCACTTT; V gene: TRBV5-5; J gene: TRBJ1-6; clone size: .; D gene: TRBD1
CDR3 protein: CASSRGGYEQYF; CDR3 DNA: TGTGCCAGCTCACGGGGCGGTTACGAGCAGTACTTC; V gene: TRBV18; J gene: TRBJ2-7; clone size: .; D gene: .
CDR3 protein: CASSRSYEQYF; CDR3 DNA: TGTGCCAGCAGCCGTTCCTACGAGCAGTACTTC; V gene: TRBV11-3; J gene: TRBJ2-7; clone size: .; D gene: .
CDR3 protein: CASSLSGGAADTQYF; CDR3 DNA: TGCGCCAGCAGCCTCAGCGGGGGGGCCGCAGATACGCAGTATTTT; V gene: TRBV5-1; J gene: TRBJ2-3; clone size: .; D gene: TRBD2
CDR3 protein: CASNRRGMGYGYTF; CDR3 DNA: TGTGCCAGCAACCGTAGAGGGATGGGCTATGGCTACACCTTC; V gene: TRBV5-8; J gene: TRBJ1-2; clone size: once; D gene: .
CDR3 protein: CASSPQGGSGNTIYF; CDR3 DNA: TGTGCCAGCAGCCCCCAGGGGGGCAGTGGAAACACCATATATTTT; V gene: TRBV7-2; J gene: TRBJ1-3; clone size: .; D gene: TRBD1
CDR3 protein: CASSAGTGSETQYF; CDR3 DNA: TGCGCCAGCAGCGCCGGGACAGGGAGCGAGACCCAGTACTTC; V gene: TRBV5-1; J gene: TRBJ2-5; clone size: .; D gene: TRBD1
CDR3 protein: CASTGSVAGELFF; CDR3 DNA: TGCGCCAGCACCGGTAGCGTGGCCGGGGAGCTGTTTTTT; V gene: TRBV4-1; J gene: TRBJ2-2; clone size: .; D gene: .
CDR3 protein: CASSGTVGSGANVLTF; CDR3 DNA: TGTGCCAGCAGCGGGACTGTCGGCTCTGGGGCCAACGTCCTGACTTTC; V gene: TRBV7-9; J gene: TRBJ2-6; clone size: .; D gene: .
CDR3 protein: CASSTGTGVYEQYF; CDR3 DNA: TGCGCCAGCAGTACCGGGACAGGGGTGTACGAGCAGTACTTC; V gene: TRBV4-3; J gene: TRBJ2-7; clone size: .; D gene: TRBD1
CDR3 protein: CASSWETGAYTDTQYF; CDR3 DNA: TGTGCCAGCAGCTGGGAGACAGGAGCCTACACAGATACGCAGTATTTT; V gene: TRBV11-2; J gene: TRBJ2-3; clone size: .; D gene: .
CDR3 protein: CSGQGGYEQYF; CDR3 DNA: TGCAGCGGACAGGGGGGCTACGAGCAGTACTTC; V gene: TRBV29-1; J gene: TRBJ2-7; clone size: few; D gene: TRBD1
CDR3 protein: CASSLQGSLGGPHYEQYF; CDR3 DNA: TGTGCCAGCAGCTTGCAGGGGAGCTTGGGGGGGCCGCACTACGAGCAGTACTTC; V gene: TRBV5-6; J gene: TRBJ2-7; clone size: few; D gene: .
CDR3 protein: CASSPGGTGQFTEAFF; CDR3 DNA: TGCGCCAGCAGCCCGGGGGGGACAGGGCAGTTCACTGAAGCTTTCTTT; V gene: TRBV5-1; J gene: TRBJ1-1; clone size: .; D gene: TRBD1
CDR3 protein: CSSSSYLQGAIYNEQFF; CDR3 DNA: TGTTCCAGCAGCTCATACTTACAGGGGGCCATCTACAATGAGCAGTTCTTC; V gene: TRBV7-9; J gene: TRBJ2-1; clone size: few; D gene: TRBD1
CDR3 protein: CASSVEAESPLHF; CDR3 DNA: TGTGCCAGCAGCGTAGAAGCGGAATCACCCCTCCACTTT; V gene: TRBV9; J gene: TRBJ1-6; clone size: .; D gene: .
CDR3 protein: CASSNLGGGEQFF; CDR3 DNA: TGTGCCAGCAGTAACCTGGGCGGGGGGGAGCAGTTCTTC; V gene: TRBV25-1; J gene: TRBJ2-1; clone size: .; D gene: TRBD2
CDR3 protein: CASSADRNSPLHF; CDR3 DNA: TGTGCCAGCAGCGCGGACAGGAATTCACCCCTCCACTTT; V gene: TRBV5-4; J gene: TRBJ1-6; clone size: .; D gene: TRBD1
CDR3 protein: CASSLGRGQSDTQYF; CDR3 DNA: TGTGCCAGCAGCTTAGGTAGGGGGCAGTCGGATACGCAGTATTTT; V gene: TRBV7-9; J gene: TRBJ2-3; clone size: few; D gene: TRBD1
CDR3 protein: CASSPPAQVGNTEAFF; CDR3 DNA: TGTGCCAGCTCACCACCTGCACAGGTCGGGAACACTGAAGCTTTCTTT; V gene: TRBV18; J gene: TRBJ1-1; clone size: few; D gene: .